This is a list of T cell receptor beta chains from one sample in a study of T cell responses to AZD1222 COVID-19 vaccine. The repertoire was sequenced with immunoSEQ multiplex PCR; TCRdb's copy has only in-frame clones and lacks some. The data show some 150,000 clones, around nine tenths seen once. This specimen consisted of peripheral blood, obtained on day 0 of AZD1222 vaccination. Receptors were obtained from an adult in good health. The CDR3 runs from the conserved cysteine through the conserved F or W. The order of the fields is CDR3 DNA, CDR3 protein, D gene, J gene, V gene, clone size. A D gene is named only where the DNA matches it firmly. Only part of the rows carry a size: once, few, many, or a class if the clone is expanded.

cdr3_nt: TGTGCCAGCAGTCCAACAGGGGATGGCTACACCTTC
cdr3_aa: CASSPTGDGYTF
d_call: TRBD1
j_call: TRBJ1-2
v_call: TRBV6-5
clone_size: NA

cdr3_nt: TGTGCCAGCAGCGGGACTAGCGGGAGTCGACTAGAAGAGACCCAGTACTTC
cdr3_aa: CASSGTSGSRLEETQYF
d_call: TRBD2
j_call: TRBJ2-5
v_call: TRBV28
clone_size: NA

cdr3_nt: TGTGCCAGCACGACTAGCGGGAGCTACGAGCAGTACTTC
cdr3_aa: CASTTSGSYEQYF
d_call: TRBD2
j_call: TRBJ2-7
v_call: TRBV2
clone_size: NA

cdr3_nt: TGTGCCAGCAGCTTAGGAGCCCCAGGGGGTGATGAGCAGTTCTTC
cdr3_aa: CASSLGAPGGDEQFF
d_call: TRBD1
j_call: TRBJ2-1
v_call: TRBV7-2
clone_size: NA

cdr3_nt: TGTGCCAGCAGTCGGAACAGTGCTAGCGGCTACACCTTC
cdr3_aa: CASSRNSASGYTF
d_call: NA
j_call: TRBJ1-2
v_call: TRBV27
clone_size: once

cdr3_nt: TGTGCCAGTAGCCGCTCCGGGGACACTTATTCACCCCTCCACTTT
cdr3_aa: CASSRSGDTYSPLHF
d_call: NA
j_call: TRBJ1-6
v_call: TRBV19
clone_size: NA

cdr3_nt: TGTGCCAGCAGCCAAGCCGACACTGAAGCTTTCTTT
cdr3_aa: CASSQADTEAFF
d_call: NA
j_call: TRBJ1-1
v_call: TRBV3-1/TRBV3-2
clone_size: NA

cdr3_nt: TGTGCCAGCAGTCCCCTTGACAGGACGGGAGTTTACAATGAGCAGTTCTTC
cdr3_aa: CASSPLDRTGVYNEQFF
d_call: NA
j_call: TRBJ2-1
v_call: TRBV28
clone_size: NA

cdr3_nt: TGTGCCAGCAGCCGGGACATCGGGGATTCACCCCTCCACTTT
cdr3_aa: CASSRDIGDSPLHF
d_call: NA
j_call: TRBJ1-6
v_call: TRBV7-9
clone_size: NA

cdr3_nt: TGTGCCTGGACCGAGAGCGGGAACGGCCTTGCGCAGTTCTTC
cdr3_aa: CAWTESGNGLAQFF
d_call: TRBD2
j_call: TRBJ2-1
v_call: TRBV30
clone_size: few

cdr3_nt: TGTGCCAGCAGTTTCTCCGGGACAGGGACCTACGAGCAGTACTTC
cdr3_aa: CASSFSGTGTYEQYF
d_call: TRBD1
j_call: TRBJ2-7
v_call: TRBV6-5
clone_size: NA

cdr3_nt: TGCGCCAGCCAGGACAGGGAATCAGGGTTGACAGATACGCAGTATTTT
cdr3_aa: CASQDRESGLTDTQYF
d_call: TRBD1
j_call: TRBJ2-3
v_call: TRBV4-3
clone_size: NA

cdr3_nt: TGTGCCAGCAGCTTTACGATTCAGGACAGGGTGAGGACAGATACGCAGTATTTT
cdr3_aa: CASSFTIQDRVRTDTQYF
d_call: TRBD1
j_call: TRBJ2-3
v_call: TRBV5-5
clone_size: few

cdr3_nt: TGTGCCAGCAGTTCGACGGGCGAGCAGTACTTC
cdr3_aa: CASSSTGEQYF
d_call: NA
j_call: TRBJ2-7
v_call: TRBV28
clone_size: NA

cdr3_nt: TGTGCCAGTACCCGGGACCTAAGGTATCAGCCCCAGCATTTT
cdr3_aa: CASTRDLRYQPQHF
d_call: NA
j_call: TRBJ1-5
v_call: TRBV19
clone_size: NA

cdr3_nt: TGTGCCAGCAGCGGGGGACAGGGGGTAGACGGGTATGGCTACACCTTC
cdr3_aa: CASSGGQGVDGYGYTF
d_call: TRBD1
j_call: TRBJ1-2
v_call: TRBV7-2
clone_size: NA

cdr3_nt: TGTGCCACCAGCAGCATACATGGGCTAGCGTCGAACAATGAGCAGTTCTTC
cdr3_aa: CATSSIHGLASNNEQFF
d_call: NA
j_call: TRBJ2-1
v_call: TRBV15
clone_size: NA

cdr3_nt: TGTGCCACCAGCAGAGGGACGACAGGGGTAAGGGAGCAGTACTTC
cdr3_aa: CATSRGTTGVREQYF
d_call: TRBD1
j_call: TRBJ2-7
v_call: TRBV15
clone_size: few

cdr3_nt: TGTGCCAGCAGTGACCGAGACAGGGTATACGAGCAGTACTTC
cdr3_aa: CASSDRDRVYEQYF
d_call: TRBD1
j_call: TRBJ2-7
v_call: TRBV2
clone_size: few

cdr3_nt: TGTGCCAGCAGTGACGAAACCAGGGACACCGGGGAGCTGTTTTTT
cdr3_aa: CASSDETRDTGELFF
d_call: NA
j_call: TRBJ2-2
v_call: TRBV6-1
clone_size: NA

cdr3_nt: TGCGCCAGCAGCCAAGTCTCGACAGGGGGCCGAGACTTC
cdr3_aa: CASSQVSTGGRDF
d_call: TRBD1
j_call: TRBJ1-2
v_call: TRBV4-1
clone_size: NA

cdr3_nt: TGTGCCAGCAGTCCCCGTGGGTATGAAAAACTGTTTTTT
cdr3_aa: CASSPRGYEKLFF
d_call: NA
j_call: TRBJ1-4
v_call: TRBV27
clone_size: NA

cdr3_nt: TGTGCCAGCGGGCCAGGGGTGCTCTATGGCTACACCTTC
cdr3_aa: CASGPGVLYGYTF
d_call: NA
j_call: TRBJ1-2
v_call: TRBV7-9
clone_size: once

cdr3_nt: TGTGCCAGCAGTTTAACGAGGCCCTATGGCTACACCTTC
cdr3_aa: CASSLTRPYGYTF
d_call: NA
j_call: TRBJ1-2
v_call: TRBV28
clone_size: NA

cdr3_nt: TGTGCCAGCTCACCAGGAGGGGACAATGAGCAGTTCTTC
cdr3_aa: CASSPGGDNEQFF
d_call: NA
j_call: TRBJ2-1
v_call: TRBV18
clone_size: NA

cdr3_nt: TGTGCCAGCAGTGGCGGGACTAGCGGATTCTACAATGAGCAGTTCTTC
cdr3_aa: CASSGGTSGFYNEQFF
d_call: TRBD2
j_call: TRBJ2-1
v_call: TRBV25-1
clone_size: NA

cdr3_nt: TGTGCCAGCAGCTTGGTCTTGCACGAGCAGTACTTC
cdr3_aa: CASSLVLHEQYF
d_call: NA
j_call: TRBJ2-7
v_call: TRBV5-6
clone_size: NA

cdr3_nt: TGTGCCAGCTCACCTACCACGCAGGGTGGGAACACTGAAGCTTTCTTT
cdr3_aa: CASSPTTQGGNTEAFF
d_call: NA
j_call: TRBJ1-1
v_call: TRBV18
clone_size: NA

cdr3_nt: TGTGCCAGCAGTCAGCCTACAGGGTGGGAGCAGCCCCAGCATTTT
cdr3_aa: CASSQPTGWEQPQHF
d_call: NA
j_call: TRBJ1-5
v_call: TRBV6-2/TRBV6-3
clone_size: NA

cdr3_nt: TGTGCCAGCAGAGAGACAGACTCCTACACCTTC
cdr3_aa: CASRETDSYTF
d_call: NA
j_call: TRBJ1-2
v_call: TRBV2
clone_size: NA